Presented here are 21 T cell receptor beta chains from one specimen sequenced in a study of OX40 agonist ivuxolimab in advanced cancers. The data were produced by immunoSEQ multiplex PCR, yet TCRdb's version contains in-frame clones alone and is incomplete. The sample consists of approximately 12,000 clones, roughly two thirds of them appearing once. The specimen comprised CD4+ or CD8+ T cells sorted from blood, sampled in a trial of the OX40 agonist ivuxolimab. These receptors were collected from an adult with an advanced solid tumor such as melanoma, head and neck, liver or kidney cancer.

A few counts support this clone. Other DNA sequences in the sample encode the same CDR3. The V call is TRBV28, the J call TRBJ1-2, with no clear D. Between the trimmed V and J ends, which lost 2 bases and 4 bases, there was a span of 11 bases. From germline, CDR1 is MDHEN and CDR2 SYDVKM. This CDR3 contains 14 residues. DNA for the CDR3: TGTGCCAGCAGTTTAGAGGGCGGCAGCTATGGCTACACCTTC. Translating gives CASSLEGGSYGYTF.

The chain joins TRBV7-3 to TRBJ2-7, with D perhaps matching TRBD1 or TRBD2 (5 bases each). The germline gives CDR1 SGHTA, CDR2 FQGTGA. Trimming pared 6 bases from V and 6 bases from J, leaving 15 bases between. The CDR3 has 13 residues. DNA for the CDR3: TGTGCCAGCAGTCCCACGCCAGGGAGCGAGCAGTACTTC. Protein product: CASSPTPGSEQYF.

The chain uses TRBV5-6 and TRBJ1-6, with no clear D. Germline V gives CDR1 SGHDT, CDR2 YYEEEE. The CDR3 is 14 amino acids. Trimming cost V 2 bases and J 10 bases, with 13 bases left between them. The CDR3 DNA sequence: TGTGCCAGCAGCTTTCCCCCAGGCAGATCACCCCTCCACTTT. Amino acids: CASSFPPGRSPLHF.

This chain connects TRBV7-9 to TRBJ2-1; D may be TRBD1 or TRBD2 (6 bases each). The germline V gene encodes CDR1 SEHNR and CDR2 FQNEAQ (reference sequence). This CDR3 is built from 15 residues. V was shortened by 1 base and J by 7 bases, with 14 bases between the two germline ends. This CDR3 reads CASSLGGAIRNEQFF. In DNA, the CDR3 is TGTGCCAGCAGCTTAGGGGGGGCCATTCGGAATGAGCAGTTCTTC.

As for this clone: Germline is not matched at one junction end, which may reflect a read error. V gene TRBV7-8 combines with J gene TRBJ2-1; TRBD2 matches 12 bases. The germline gives CDR1 SGHVS, CDR2 FQNEAQ. This CDR3 is 17 amino acids long. This chain's CDR3 is CASSSRLAGDSNNEQFF. CDR3 DNA sequence: TGTGCCAGCAGCTCCAGACTAGCGGGAGACTCCAACAATGAGCAGTTCTTC.

V gene TRBV7-6 combines with J gene TRBJ2-7; possibly TRBD2 for D (5 bases). Trimming took off 4 bases at V and 5 bases at J, with 12 bases between the two ends. Germline V lookup: CDR1 SGHVS, CDR2 FNYEAQ. The CDR3 runs to 13 residues. This chain's CDR3 is CASSSNRGNEQYF. Here the CDR3 DNA reads TGTGCCAGCAGCTCGAACCGAGGGAACGAGCAGTACTTC.

This clone occurred a few times. The chain employs TRBV4-3 and TRBJ2-1; the match to TRBD1 covers 11 bases. This CDR3 spans 16 amino acids. The germline CDR1 and CDR2 sequences are LGHNA and YSLEER. With V trimmed by 0 bases and J by 3 bases, 1 base remained unmatched. The CDR3, as DNA: TGCGCCAGCAGCCAAGATGGGACAGGGGGCTACAATGAGCAGTTCTTC. Its protein product is CASSQDGTGGYNEQFF.

The CDR3 reads CATSGAITTEAFF. DNA of the CDR3: TGTGCCACCAGCGGGGCAATTACCACTGAAGCTTTCTTT. The rearrangement uses TRBV15 and TRBJ1-1, with a possible D match to TRBD1 (5 bases). The germline gives CDR1 LNHNV, CDR2 YYDKDF (reference sequence). Trimming left V 5 bases short and J 4 bases short, with 11 bases between. CDR3 length: 13 residues.

This clone was detected only a few times. The CDR3 DNA reads as TGTGCCAGCAGCCCGGGACTAGGAGGGGTCGGGGAGCTGTTTTTT. This gives the protein CASSPGLGGVGELFF. V and J are TRBV5-8 and TRBJ2-2, with TRBD2 matching over 8 bases. This CDR3 comprises 15 residues. The V gene end was trimmed by 4 bases and the J gene end by 7 bases; junction bases not matched to a gene: 9. The germline V gene encodes CDR1 SGHTS and CDR2 YDEGEE.

The sample holds one count of this clone. Other DNA sequences in the same sample also yield this CDR3. The rearrangement joins TRBV28 to TRBJ1-5, with unresolved D. Between the trimmed V and J ends, which lost 4 bases and 9 bases, there was a span of 10 bases. Germline V gene data show CDR1 as MDHEN and CDR2 as SYDVKM. The CDR3 runs 12 residues. The CDR3 here is CASSWQGGPQHF. CDR3 nucleotides: TGTGCCAGCAGTTGGCAAGGTGGGCCCCAGCATTTT.

In its sample, this clone ranks as medium-sized (0.01 to 0.1%). This rearrangement joins TRBV2 to TRBJ2-7; D remains ambiguous. The germline CDR1 and CDR2 sequences are SNHLY and FYNNEI. CDR3 size: 11 residues. Trimming took 5 bases from V and 5 from J, leaving 7 bases between them. CDR3 in DNA: TGTGCCAGCAGTTTGACCCACGAGCAGTACTTC. Translation: CASSLTHEQYF.

This clone was observed a single time. The chain employs TRBV6-1 and TRBJ2-3, with 9 bases aligning to TRBD2. The CDR3 runs to 15 residues. Germline lookup yields CDR1 MNHNS and CDR2 SASEGT. V was pared by 3 bases and J by 4 bases, with 5 bases of the junction left unmatched. As DNA, the CDR3 is TGTGCCAGCAGTGACGTTGCGGGAGGGCCAGATACGCAGTATTTT. Translating it yields CASSDVAGGPDTQYF.

This clone appeared once. The rearrangement joins TRBV4-3 to TRBJ2-3; no clear D gene. Germline values: CDR1 LGHNA, CDR2 YSLEER. V was clipped by 0 bases and J by 5 bases, with 18 bases between them. This CDR3 has 17 residues. The CDR3 reads CASSQEQETYGQDTQYF. CDR3 sequence (DNA): TGCGCCAGCAGCCAAGAGCAGGAGACTTATGGGCAAGATACGCAGTATTTT.

The rearrangement links TRBV6-1 to TRBJ2-3, with D maybe TRBD2 (7 bases). This CDR3 is built from 17 residues. V lost 2 bases and J 5 bases, leaving 20 bases between the germline ends. Germline V gene data show CDR1 as MNHNS and CDR2 as SASEGT. The CDR3 here is CASSESPGGGAGDTQYF. For the CDR3, the DNA is TGTGCCAGCAGTGAAAGCCCCGGCGGGGGCGCAGGAGATACGCAGTATTTT.

The V and J genes are TRBV4-3 and TRBJ2-1, with unresolved D. Trimming shortened V by 0 bases and J by 7 bases, and 19 bases separated the two germline ends. Per germline, CDR1 LGHNA and CDR2 YSLEER. The CDR3 loop spans 17 amino acids. The CDR3 sequence: CASSQDWASERYNEQFF. CDR3 DNA sequence: TGCGCCAGCAGCCAAGATTGGGCCTCGGAGAGGTATAATGAGCAGTTCTTC.

This clone was counted a few times. The CDR3 region is CASSETSGGATEQFF. CDR3 nucleotides: TGTGCCAGCAGCGAGACTAGCGGGGGGGCCACTGAGCAGTTCTTC. The chain employs TRBV9 and TRBJ2-1; 14 bases match TRBD2. Germline CDR1 and CDR2: SGDLS and YYNGEE. The CDR3 is 15 amino acids. After removal of 3 bases from V and 9 bases from J, the junction contained 5 bases not matched to a gene.

V is TRBV13 and J is TRBJ2-5; a weak D match, TRBD2 (5 bases). Per germline, CDR1 PRHDT and CDR2 FYEKMQ (reference sequence). CDR3 size: 15 residues. The V gene lost 5 bases and the J gene lost 0 bases, with 13 bases spanning the gap. The DNA for the CDR3 is TGTGCCAGCAGCGGGAGAAGTGGTTACCAAGAGACCCAGTACTTC. Translation: CASSGRSGYQETQYF. Combining the CDR3 with reference TRBV13 and TRBJ2-5 gives the whole variable domain AAGVIQSPRHLIKEKRETATLKCYPIPRHDTVYWYQQGPGQDPQFLISFYEKMQSDKGSIPDRFSAQQFSDYHSELNMSSLELGDSALYFCASSGRSGYQETQYFGPGTRLLVL.

This rearrangement joins TRBV6-1 to TRBJ2-1; tentatively, D is TRBD2 (6 bases). Trimming took off 4 bases at V and 8 bases at J, with 21 bases between the two ends. The CDR3 contains 16 residues. CDR1 is MNHNS and CDR2 is SASEGT in the germline V gene. CDR3 in amino acids: CASSGWGGGGIDEQFF. The DNA for the CDR3 is TGTGCCAGCAGTGGTTGGGGAGGAGGCGGTATCGATGAGCAGTTCTTC.

The rearrangement uses TRBV27 and TRBJ2-7, with D maybe TRBD1 (5 bases). The CDR3 is made up of 13 amino acids. Trimming took off 3 bases at V and 3 bases at J, with 9 bases between the two ends. Germline V gene data show CDR1 as MNHEY and CDR2 as SMNVEV (reference sequence). The CDR3 nucleotides are TGTGCCAGCAGTTTTACAGGTGTCTACGAGCAGTACTTC. This encodes CASSFTGVYEQYF.

The genes are TRBV7-8 and TRBJ2-5; no clear D. The DNA end is more similar to TRBJ2-7, so the J call may be wrong. Germline CDR1 SGHVS, CDR2 FQNEAQ. This CDR3 has 14 amino acids. The CDR3 region has the DNA TGTGCCAGCAGCTTAGCAGGTCGGATCCACGAGCAGTACTTC. It specifies CASSLAGRIHEQYF.

The gene calls are TRBV27 and TRBJ2-5, with D perhaps TRBD1 or TRBD2 (6 bases each). CDR3 length: 14 residues. The germline V and J ends were trimmed by 5 bases and 5 bases, with 15 bases remaining between them. CDR1 and CDR2 (germline): MNHEY, SMNVEV (reference sequence). The CDR3 nucleotides read TGTGCCAGCAGTGATAGGGGGGTTCGGGAGACCCAGTACTTC. It is translated as CASSDRGVRETQYF.